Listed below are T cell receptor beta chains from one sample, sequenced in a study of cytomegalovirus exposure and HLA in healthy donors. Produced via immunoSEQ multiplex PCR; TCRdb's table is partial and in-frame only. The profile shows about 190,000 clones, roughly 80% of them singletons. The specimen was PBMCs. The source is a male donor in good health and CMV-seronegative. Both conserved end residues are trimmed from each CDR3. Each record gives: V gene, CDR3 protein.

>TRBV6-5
ASSYQGLNSPLH
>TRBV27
ASSLFGDRGMYEQY
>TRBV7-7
ASSLDRGKTQY
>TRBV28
ASKGASDRVYEQY
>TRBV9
ASSRDSPYEQY
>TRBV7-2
ASRPAAGIGYEQY
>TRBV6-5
ASSYSYQYNSPLH
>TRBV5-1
ASSVVGQAANTGELF
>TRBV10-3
AISESAGQGYEQY
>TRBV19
ASINSLNEQF
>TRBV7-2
ASSQLAGGNTGELF
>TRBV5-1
ASSWTGGRGTDTQY
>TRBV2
ASSEGLAGEKQF
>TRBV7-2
ASSPGTGFSDEQF
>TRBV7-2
ASSLDLGQLPYYGYT
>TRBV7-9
ASSLGTSGGYEQY
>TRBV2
ASSVLAGREQF
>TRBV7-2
ASSFGTGRGIRTQY